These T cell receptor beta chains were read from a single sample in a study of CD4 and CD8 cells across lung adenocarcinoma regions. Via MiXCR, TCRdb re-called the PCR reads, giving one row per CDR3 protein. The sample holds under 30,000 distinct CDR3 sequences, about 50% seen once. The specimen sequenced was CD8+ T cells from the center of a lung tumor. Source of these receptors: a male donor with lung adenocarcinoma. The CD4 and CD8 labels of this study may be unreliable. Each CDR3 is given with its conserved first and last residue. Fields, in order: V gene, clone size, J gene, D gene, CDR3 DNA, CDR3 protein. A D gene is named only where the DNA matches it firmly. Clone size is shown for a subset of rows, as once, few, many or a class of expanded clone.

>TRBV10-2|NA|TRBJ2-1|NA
TGCGCCAGCATGGCTGGCTCCTACAATGAGCAGTTCTTC
CASMAGSYNEQFF
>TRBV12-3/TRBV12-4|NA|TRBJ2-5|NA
TGTGCCAGCAGTTTTTCGGAGACCCAGTACTTC
CASSFSETQYF
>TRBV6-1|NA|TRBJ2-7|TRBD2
TGTGCCAGCAGGGGGGGGGGAAGCAAAAATACGCAGTACTTC
CASRGGGSKNTQYF
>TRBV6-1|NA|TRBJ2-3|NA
TGTGCCAGCAGTGTCTCGGGGATGGGGGTCGGAGACACGCAGTACTTT
CASSVSGMGVGDTQYF
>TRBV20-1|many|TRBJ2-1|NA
TGCAGTGCTAGTCCCCCCCCGGGACGAGGAGGAGAGCAGTTCTTC
CSASPPPGRGGEQFF
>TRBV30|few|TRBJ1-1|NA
TGTGCCTGGATGCGGGGCAACACTGAAGCTTTCTTT
CAWMRGNTEAFF
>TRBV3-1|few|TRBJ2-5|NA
TGTGCCAGCAGCGACACAGGGGGGGCTACCCAGTACTTC
CASSDTGGATQYF
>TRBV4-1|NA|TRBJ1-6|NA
TGCGCCAGCAGCCCAGGGCCGGGGGGGAATTCACCCCTCCACTTT
CASSPGPGGNSPLHF
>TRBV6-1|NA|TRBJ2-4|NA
TGTGCCAGCAGCGAATCGGGGATGGGGGCTAAAAACATTCAGTACTTC
CASSESGMGAKNIQYF
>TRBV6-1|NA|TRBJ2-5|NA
TGTGCCAGCAGGGGAGCCGGGGGACGGGATCAGGATACCCAGTATTTC
CASRGAGGRDQDTQYF
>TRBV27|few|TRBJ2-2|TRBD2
TGTGCCAGCAACCCGGGACTAGGAGTCGGGGAGCTGTTTTTT
CASNPGLGVGELFF
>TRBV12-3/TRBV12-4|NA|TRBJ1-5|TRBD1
TGTGCCAGCAGCTTTGGACAGGGTCGGCCCCAGCATTTT
CASSFGQGRPQHF
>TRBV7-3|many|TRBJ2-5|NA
TGTGCCAGCAGCTTAGGGTTGGCAGAGACCCAGTACTTC
CASSLGLAETQYF
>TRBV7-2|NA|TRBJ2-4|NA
TGTGCCAGCAGCGTCTTGGGGCCGCTTGCCACAGATACTCAGTATTTC
CASSVLGPLATDTQYF
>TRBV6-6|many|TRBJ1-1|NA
TGTGCCAGCAGTATCAGGGTGGGCACTGAAGCTTTCTTT
CASSIRVGTEAFF
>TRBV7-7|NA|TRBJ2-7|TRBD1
TGTGCTAGCAGCTCGGACAGGGGAGGGGAGCAGTACTTC
CASSSDRGGEQYF
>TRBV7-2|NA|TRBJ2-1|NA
TGTGCCAGCAGCCTCAGGCCTGGCGATGAGCAGTTCTTC
CASSLRPGDEQFF
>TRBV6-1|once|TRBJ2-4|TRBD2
TGTCCCGGCACAGTAGCGGGAGGCCAAGATACTCAGTATTTC
CPGTVAGGQDTQYF
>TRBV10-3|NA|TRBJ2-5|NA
TGTGCCGGGGGGAAAGGGGGCCGTGACCCAGATACCCAGTACTTC
CAGGKGGRDPDTQYF
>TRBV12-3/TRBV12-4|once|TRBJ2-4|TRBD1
TGTGCCAGCACCGAGACAGGGGCGGCCAAAAACATTCAGTACTTC
CASTETGAAKNIQYF
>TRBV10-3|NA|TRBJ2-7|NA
TGTGCCTGGGGGCTGGGGGCCAAAGATACGCAGTACTTC
CAWGLGAKDTQYF
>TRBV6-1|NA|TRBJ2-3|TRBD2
TGTGCCAGCAGTGACGAGCCTAGCGGGATATATGCGCAGTATTTT
CASSDEPSGIYAQYF
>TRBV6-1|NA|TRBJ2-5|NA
TGTGCCAGCAGGGGAGTCGGGGCAGGGGACCGGGAGACGCAGTACTTC
CASRGVGAGDRETQYF
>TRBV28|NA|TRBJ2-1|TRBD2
TGTGCCAGCAGCCGCGACCAACTAGCGGGTCTCTACAATGAGCAGTTCTTC
CASSRDQLAGLYNEQFF
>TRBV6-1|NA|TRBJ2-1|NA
TGTGCCAGCAGTGAAGAATGGGGAGGCAAGTACAATGAGCAGTTCTTC
CASSEEWGGKYNEQFF
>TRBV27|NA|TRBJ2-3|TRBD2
TGTGCCAGCAGTTTACTGGCGGGGGGAGGCAAAGACACGCAGTACTTT
CASSLLAGGGKDTQYF
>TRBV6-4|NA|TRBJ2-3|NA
TGTGCCAGGAGGGACTGGGCCAAAGACACGCAGTATTTT
CARRDWAKDTQYF
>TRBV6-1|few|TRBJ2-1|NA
TGTGCCAGCAGTGAGGTGGGCTACGAGCAGTTCTTC
CASSEVGYEQFF
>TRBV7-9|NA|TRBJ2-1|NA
TGTGCCAGCAGCTGGACCGCCCAGGGGCCGGCCAATGAGCAGTTCTTC
CASSWTAQGPANEQFF
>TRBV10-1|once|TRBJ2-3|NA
TGCGCCAGCAGTCCTCTGGGGGACACAGGGACGCTGTATTTT
CASSPLGDTGTLYF
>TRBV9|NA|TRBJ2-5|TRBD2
TGTGCCAGCAGCGTAGCTCCTAGCGGGGAAGAGACCCAGTACTTC
CASSVAPSGEETQYF
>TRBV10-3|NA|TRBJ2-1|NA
TGTGCCATCAGTGAGTCCCAAGATGAGCAGTTCTTC
CAISESQDEQFF
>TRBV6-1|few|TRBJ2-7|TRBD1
TGTGCCAGCACGTCAGGGGGTATGCACTACGAGCAGTACTTC
CASTSGGMHYEQYF
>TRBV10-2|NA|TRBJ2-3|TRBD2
TGCGCCAGCAGTGCGACTAGCGGGGGTGACACAGATACGCAGTATTTT
CASSATSGGDTDTQYF
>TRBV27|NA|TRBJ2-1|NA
TGTGCCAGCAGTCCGCCGGGAAAATTCCGCTATGAGCTGTTCTTT
CASSPPGKFRYELFF
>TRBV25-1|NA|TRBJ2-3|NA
TGTGCCAGCAGGGGGATAGGAGGGACAGATACGCAGTATTTT
CASRGIGGTDTQYF
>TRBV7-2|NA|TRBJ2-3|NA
TGTGCCAGCAGCTTGGAGTTGGGAGGCACAGATATGCAGTACTTT
CASSLELGGTDMQYF
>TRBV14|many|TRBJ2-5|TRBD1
TGTGCCAGCCAATCCCGGGACAGCTCCCCCCTATACTTC
CASQSRDSSPLYF
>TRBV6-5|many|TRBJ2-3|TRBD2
TGTGCCAGCAGCCTCCAAACAGCGGGACCAGATACGCAGTATTTT
CASSLQTAGPDTQYF
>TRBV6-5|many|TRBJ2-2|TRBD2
TGTGCCAGCAGTTATTGGCTAGCGGGAGGGACCGGGGAGCTGTTTTTT
CASSYWLAGGTGELFF
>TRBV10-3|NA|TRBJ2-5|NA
TGTGCCGCGGGGCACGGGGGCGGCGACACAGAGACCCAGTACTTC
CAAGHGGGDTETQYF
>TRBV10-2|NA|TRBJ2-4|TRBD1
TGCGTCAGGGGGATGTCTGCCGAAGACACGCAGTACTTT
CVRGMSAEDTQYF
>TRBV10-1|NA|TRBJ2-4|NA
TGCGGCGTCACTGGGGGGCCACCCAAAAATACGCAGTACTTC
CGVTGGPPKNTQYF
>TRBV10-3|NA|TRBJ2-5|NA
TGTGCCATCAGTGGGGGGACCGGCGGCCGTGTCCCAGATACGCAGTACTTC
CAISGGTGGRVPDTQYF
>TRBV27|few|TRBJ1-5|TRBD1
TGTGCCAATATCCGGGACAGGGGGCTTCAGCCCCAGCATTTT
CANIRDRGLQPQHF
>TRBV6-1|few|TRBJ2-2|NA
TGTGCCAGCAGTAAACCGACAGCTACGATCACCGGGGAGCTGTTTTTT
CASSKPTATITGELFF
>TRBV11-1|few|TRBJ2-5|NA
TGTGCCAGCAGCTTAGCGTTCGGATCCCTACCCCAAGAGACCCAGTACTTC
CASSLAFGSLPQETQYF
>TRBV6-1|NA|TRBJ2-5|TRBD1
TGTGCCAGCAGGACAGGGGGCGAGGGACAAGAGACCCAGTACTTC
CASRTGGEGQETQYF
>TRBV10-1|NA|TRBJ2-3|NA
TGCGCCAGCAGCGGCGGCCGTGCCCCAGATACGCAGTATTTT
CASSGGRAPDTQYF
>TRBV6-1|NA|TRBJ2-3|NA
TGTGCCAGCAGTGAGGGGGGGCGTCAGGTGCAGTATTTT
CASSEGGRQVQYF
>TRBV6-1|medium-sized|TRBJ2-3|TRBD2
TGTGCCAGCCGGACTAGCGGAACAGATACGCAGTATTTT
CASRTSGTDTQYF
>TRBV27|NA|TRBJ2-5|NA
TGTGCCAGCGGGGGGCTGGGGGGGAGAGACCAAAAGATTCAGTACTTC
CASGGLGGRDQKIQYF
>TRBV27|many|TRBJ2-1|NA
TGTGCCAGCAGCCCCATTTTCGGGGGCCGAAATGAGCAGTTCTTC
CASSPIFGGRNEQFF
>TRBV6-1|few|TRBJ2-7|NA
TGTGCCAGCAGTGCCTTAGAAGGGGTCCCCTACGAGCAGTACTTC
CASSALEGVPYEQYF
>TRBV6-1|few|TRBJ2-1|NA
TGTGCCAGCAGGATACCAGGAGGAATCGGTAAGGATGAGCAGTTCTTC
CASRIPGGIGKDEQFF
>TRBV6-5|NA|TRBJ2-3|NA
TGTGCCAGCAGTTACCAGGGGCTGTCTACCAAAAATATGCAGTATTTC
CASSYQGLSTKNMQYF
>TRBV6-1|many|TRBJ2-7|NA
TGTGCCAGCAGTGACCTCCTGACGGCAGGGGTGACCTACGAGCAGTACTTC
CASSDLLTAGVTYEQYF
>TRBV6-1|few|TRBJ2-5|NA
TGTGCCAGCCGGCCCCCGGGGGTCGAGACCCAGTACTTC
CASRPPGVETQYF
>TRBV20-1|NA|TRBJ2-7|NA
TGCAGTGCTAGAGGGACTGGTTCCTACGAGCAGTACTTC
CSARGTGSYEQYF